The rows below give T cell receptor beta chains drawn from one sample of a study of blood T cell repertoires in COVID-19. Data came from immunoSEQ multiplex PCR; TCRdb stores just in-frame clones and leaves some out. The sample has about 240,000 clones; approximately 86% are singletons. Specimen: PBMCs or T cells enriched from blood (not recorded which). These receptors came from a woman aged 35 to 49 with acute COVID-19. Both conserved end residues are part of each CDR3. The D gene is left open where the match is weak. Size values are once, few and many counts, or a class for expanded clones, and some rows have none.

CASNNRGVGYTF,TGTGCCAGCAACAACAGGGGAGTTGGCTACACCTTC,TRBD1,.,TRBV6-5,TRBJ1-2
CSVERDRGLEQYF,TGCAGCGTTGAACGGGACAGGGGGCTCGAGCAGTACTTC,TRBD1,.,TRBV29-1,TRBJ2-7
CASSSVAGGLNEQFF,TGTGCCAGCAGCTCCGTAGCGGGCGGTCTCAATGAGCAGTTCTTC,TRBD2,.,TRBV11-3,TRBJ2-1
CASSSRDRVFETQYF,TGTGCCAGCAGCTCCCGGGACAGGGTGTTTGAGACCCAGTACTTC,TRBD1,.,TRBV11-3,TRBJ2-5
CASMGPGNYEQYF,TGTGCCAGCATGGGCCCCGGAAACTACGAGCAGTACTTC,.,once,TRBV7-6,TRBJ2-7
CASSPAFLALSTGELFF,TGTGCCAGCAGCCCCGCTTTCCTAGCACTCTCCACCGGGGAGCTGTTTTTT,.,.,TRBV7-2,TRBJ2-2
CASSSEASGRKTYNEQFF,TGTGCCAGCAGCTCAGAGGCTAGCGGGAGGAAAACCTACAATGAGCAGTTCTTC,TRBD2,.,TRBV11-3,TRBJ2-1
CASSPLTGVYGNTIYF,TGTGCCAGCAGCCCCCTAACCGGGGTATACGGAAACACCATATATTTT,.,.,TRBV11-2,TRBJ1-3
CATLTSGSSYEQYF,TGTGCCACCCTAACTAGCGGCAGCTCCTACGAGCAGTACTTC,TRBD2,.,TRBV10-3,TRBJ2-7
CASIGGTGRFSGQPQHF,TGTGCCAGTATCGGCGGGACAGGGCGCTTTTCAGGACAGCCCCAGCATTTT,TRBD1,.,TRBV19,TRBJ1-5
CASSFLGGSGPYNEQFF,TGTGCCAGCAGCTTCCTGGGGGGTAGCGGACCCTACAATGAGCAGTTCTTC,.,.,TRBV7-3,TRBJ2-1
CASSLGLAGVVTDTQYF,TGTGCCAGCAGCTTAGGACTAGCGGGAGTAGTAACAGATACGCAGTATTTT,TRBD2,.,TRBV7-8,TRBJ2-3
CASSSGTGSGNTIYF,TGTGCCAGCAGCTCCGGGACAGGCTCTGGAAACACCATATATTTT,TRBD1,.,TRBV5-8,TRBJ1-3
CASSEYRAGTGYEQYF,TGTGCCAGCAGTGAATATAGAGCGGGGACCGGCTACGAGCAGTACTTC,TRBD2,.,TRBV25-1,TRBJ2-7
CASSGAGITNSPLHF,TGTGCCAGCAGTGGGGCAGGTATTACGAATTCACCCCTCCACTTT,.,.,TRBV25-1,TRBJ1-6
CASRRAGGGANVLTF,TGTGCCAGCAGACGGGCAGGGGGTGGGGCCAACGTCCTGACTTTC,TRBD1,.,TRBV27,TRBJ2-6
CASSEERRGLWPQHF,TGTGCCAGCAGTGAAGAGAGGAGGGGGCTATGGCCCCAGCATTTT,TRBD1,.,TRBV6-1,TRBJ1-5
CASSFREGNTEAFF,TGTGCCAGCAGTTTCAGGGAAGGGAACACTGAAGCTTTCTTT,.,.,TRBV6-6,TRBJ1-1
CASSLDPTGTLSYEQYF,TGCGCCAGCAGCTTGGACCCCACCGGGACACTCTCCTACGAGCAGTACTTC,.,once,TRBV5-1,TRBJ2-7
CASSIQRGQTTNYGYTF,TGTGCCAGCAGTATTCAAAGGGGACAGACTACTAACTATGGCTACACCTTC,TRBD1,.,TRBV28,TRBJ1-2
CASRAVLAGVYNEQFF,TGCGCCAGCAGGGCCGTACTAGCGGGAGTCTACAATGAGCAGTTCTTC,TRBD2,.,TRBV10-2,TRBJ2-1
CASSKSGTPNTGELFF,TGTGCCAGCAGTAAATCCGGGACTCCGAACACCGGGGAGCTGTTTTTT,.,.,TRBV27,TRBJ2-2
CASSEEVMNTEAFF,TGTGCCAGCAGTGAGGAGGTCATGAACACTGAAGCTTTCTTT,.,.,TRBV2,TRBJ1-1
CASSQKLVHEQYF,TGTGCCAGCAGCCAGAAACTAGTTCACGAGCAGTACTTC,.,few,TRBV14,TRBJ2-7
CASSERTGFGNTIYF,TGTGCCAGCAGTGAACGGACAGGGTTTGGAAACACCATATATTTT,TRBD1,.,TRBV6-4,TRBJ1-3
CASSEYPEAAAFF,TGTGCCAGCAGTGAATATCCGGAGGCAGCAGCTTTCTTT,.,.,TRBV6-1,TRBJ1-1
CASSLLRDTQYF,TGTGCCAGCAGCTTGCTTCGGGATACGCAGTATTTT,.,.,TRBV5-4,TRBJ2-3
CASSQRPGRGTPLHF,TGTGCCAGCAGCCAACGTCCCGGCAGGGGGACACCCCTCCACTTT,TRBD1,.,TRBV3-1/TRBV3-2,TRBJ1-6
CASSEYRLFSGSPNEQYF,TGCGCCAGCAGTGAGTATCGTTTGTTTAGCGGGAGCCCCAACGAGCAGTACTTC,TRBD2,.,TRBV10-1,TRBJ2-7
CASSLTTNGDTQYF,TGTGCCAGCAGCTTAACTACCAACGGGGATACGCAGTATTTT,.,.,TRBV7-9,TRBJ2-3
CATSDPTGDDDEQYF,TGTGCCACCAGTGACCCGACGGGGGATGACGACGAGCAGTACTTC,.,.,TRBV24-1,TRBJ2-7
CASSDPAGMNTEAFF,TGTGCCAGCAGCGACCCGGCAGGCATGAACACTGAAGCTTTCTTT,.,.,TRBV7-9,TRBJ1-1
CASSLDRGTEAFF,TGTGCCAGCAGCCTGGACAGGGGCACTGAAGCTTTCTTT,TRBD1,.,TRBV6-5,TRBJ1-1
CASREGLPTGELFF,TGTGCCAGCAGGGAGGGACTTCCCACCGGGGAGCTGTTTTTT,.,.,TRBV2,TRBJ2-2
CASSQIRDSTEAFF,TGTGCCAGCAGCCAAATCCGGGACTCCACTGAAGCTTTCTTT,.,.,TRBV3-1/TRBV3-2,TRBJ1-1
CASSLARRDQPQHF,TGTGCCAGCAGCTTAGCCCGTCGGGATCAGCCCCAGCATTTT,.,.,TRBV7-8,TRBJ1-5
CASSEYILHRAFF,TGTGCCAGCAGTGAATATATTCTTCACAGGGCTTTCTTT,.,.,TRBV25-1,TRBJ1-1
CASSASGGYNSPLHF,TGCGCCAGCAGCGCGTCCGGGGGCTATAATTCACCCCTCCACTTT,.,.,TRBV5-1,TRBJ1-6
CASSVDTSYNSPLHF,TGTGCCAGCAGCGTAGACACCTCCTATAATTCACCCCTCCACTTT,.,.,TRBV9,TRBJ1-6
CASSPPRILAGEYEQFF,TGTGCCAGCTCACCTCCTAGGATACTAGCGGGAGAATATGAGCAGTTCTTC,TRBD2,.,TRBV18,TRBJ2-1
CASSVALAGVGETQYF,TGCGCCAGCAGCGTCGCTCTGGCGGGCGTCGGGGAGACCCAGTACTTC,.,.,TRBV5-1,TRBJ2-5
CASASGTNQETQYF,TGCGCCAGCGCATCCGGGACAAACCAAGAGACCCAGTACTTC,.,.,TRBV5-1,TRBJ2-5
CASSGGGTGNTEAFF,TGTGCCAGCAGCGGAGGTGGGACAGGGAACACTGAAGCTTTCTTT,TRBD1,few,TRBV9,TRBJ1-1
CASSLGRGGDTQYF,TGTGCCAGCAGCCTCGGACGTGGGGGGGATACGCAGTATTTT,.,.,TRBV9,TRBJ2-3
CASSRPGTRVPYF,TGTGCCAGCAGCCGACCGGGGACTAGGGTGCCGTACTTC,TRBD2,once,TRBV14,TRBJ2-7
CASSDRRGFEQFF,TGTGCCAGCAGTGACCGTCGGGGGTTTGAGCAGTTCTTC,.,.,TRBV7-6,TRBJ2-1
CASSPGVLATSTDTQYF,TGTGCCAGCAGCCCGGGAGTACTAGCGACTAGCACAGATACGCAGTATTTT,TRBD2,few,TRBV4-2,TRBJ2-3
CASASGLPTSTDTQYF,TGTGCCAGCGCGTCGGGACTCCCTACAAGCACAGATACGCAGTATTTT,.,.,TRBV2,TRBJ2-3
CASSLAFANNEQFF,TGTGCCAGCAGCTTAGCGTTTGCGAACAATGAGCAGTTCTTC,.,.,TRBV7-2,TRBJ2-1
CAISEEGADTQYF,TGTGCCATCAGTGAGGAGGGAGCAGATACGCAGTATTTT,.,.,TRBV10-3,TRBJ2-3